A single sample is the source of the 21 T cell receptor beta chains below, sequenced in a study of shared clonotypes between healthy human individuals. TCRdb's table, derived via immunoSEQ multiplex PCR, lists solely in-frame clones and lacks some. The data contain about 450,000 clones, more than 75% of them singletons. Sequenced: PBMCs. The origin of the receptors is a middle-aged woman in good health. Some clones in this sample may be carry-over from other donors' samples.

The chain links TRBV30 to TRBJ1-1; TRBD1 matches at 8 bases. The CDR3 extends over 13 amino acids. Germline V gene sequence: CDR1 GTSNPN, CDR2 SVGIG (reference sequence). Losses at the gene ends were 3 bases for V and 10 bases for J; bases not matched to a gene: 10. CDR3 coding DNA: TGTGCCTGGAGGGGCAGGGGGCAGGTGGGAGCTTTCTTT. This gives the protein CAWRGRGQVGAFF.

V usage is TRBV14 and J usage is TRBJ1-1; 7 positions agree with TRBD1. The CDR3 spans 15 residues. Germline V gives CDR1 SGHDN, CDR2 FVKESK. After removal of 1 base from V and 8 bases from J, the junction contained 10 bases not matched to a gene. The CDR3 bases are TGTGCCAGCAGCCAAGGCATCACAGGGGTAGTCGAAGCTTTCTTT. Protein sequence: CASSQGITGVVEAFF. Full variable domain (missing parts from reference TRBV14 and TRBJ1-1): EAGVTQFPSHSVIEKGQTVTLRCDPISGHDNLYWYRRVMGKEIKFLLHFVKESKQDESGMPNNRFLAERTGGTYSTLKVQPAELEDSGVYFCASSQGITGVVEAFFGQGTRLTVV.

V usage is TRBV28 and J usage is TRBJ2-6; D may be TRBD1 or TRBD2 (6 bases each). This CDR3 contains 17 residues. The ends were cut back, 3 bases at V and 5 bases at J, with 17 bases in the middle. The germline V gene has CDR1 MDHEN and CDR2 SYDVKM. DNA for the CDR3: TGTGCCAGCAGTTTGCGGGCGATCGGGGGCCGGGCCAACGTCCTGACTTTC. It yields the protein CASSLRAIGGRANVLTF.

The chain recombines TRBV6-5 with TRBJ2-7; 7 bases line up with TRBD1. The J segment lost 3 bases and the V segment lost 5 bases, leaving 4 bases of the junction unmatched. Germline values: CDR1 MNHEY, CDR2 SVGAGI. The CDR3 runs to 13 residues. The CDR3 protein is CASSPGTDYEQYF. The CDR3 DNA reads TGTGCCAGCAGTCCAGGGACAGACTACGAGCAGTACTTC.

The sample holds a few counts of this clone. The V call is TRBV21-1, the J call TRBJ1-6; the DNA was not used to check the table's D call, TRBD1. TRBV21-1 is a pseudogene. The CDR3 is 15 amino acids. CDR3 protein: CASTLYRGLSSPLHF. The CDR3 coding sequence is TGTGCCAGCACCCTTTACAGGGGGCTGAGTTCACCCCTCCACTTT.

The rearrangement joins TRBV2 to TRBJ2-6; weak D call: TRBD1 (6 bases). In germline, CDR1 is SNHLY, CDR2 FYNNEI. The CDR3 runs 14 residues. V was shortened by 10 bases and J by 2 bases, with 12 bases between the two germline ends. The CDR3 sequence is CAKAPGAGANVLTF. The CDR3 DNA follows: TGTGCCAAAGCCCCAGGGGCTGGGGCCAACGTCCTGACTTTC. Full variable domain (missing parts from reference TRBV2 and TRBJ2-6): EPEVTQTPSHQVTQMGQEVILRCVPISNHLYFYWYRQILGQKVEFLVSFYNNEISEKSEIFDDQFSVERPDGSNFTLKIRSTKLEDSAMYFCAKAPGAGANVLTFGAGSRLTVL.

Comments on this clone: Only one base separates this from a far larger clonotype, so it likely reflects a read error. The chain couples TRBV12-5 to TRBJ2-7; TRBD2 matches 9 bases. Germline values: CDR1 LGHNT, CDR2 FRNRAP. This CDR3 is 15 amino acids long. The CDR3 nucleotides are TGTGCTAGTGGTTTGGCAGGGACTAGCTCCTACGAGCAGTGCTTC. Protein sequence: CASGLAGTSSYEQCF.

The chain carries TRBV10-1 and TRBJ2-1; tentatively, D is TRBD2 (6 bases). V was shortened by 0 bases and J by 9 bases, with 9 bases between the two germline ends. Germline CDR1 reads WNHNN; CDR2 reads SYGVQD (reference sequence). This CDR3 contains 13 residues. CDR3 sequence reads: CASSESTSGEQFF. CDR3 bases: TGCGCCAGCAGTGAGTCGACTAGTGGTGAGCAGTTCTTC.

The V and J genes are TRBV19 and TRBJ2-7, with 11 bases identical to TRBD2. Germline V gene sequence: CDR1 LNHDA, CDR2 SQIVND (reference sequence). The CDR3 spans 15 residues. After removal of 1 base from V and 4 bases from J, the junction contained 3 bases not matched to a gene. CDR3 coding DNA: TGTGCCAGTAGTATAGCGGCTAGCGGGAGGTACGAGCAGTACTTC. Its translation is CASSIAASGRYEQYF.

The V gene is TRBV7-3, the J gene TRBJ2-7; 7 nucleotides agree with TRBD2. V trimming: 5 bases; J trimming: 1 base; junction bases outside the gene matches: 2. Germline CDR1 SGHTA, CDR2 FQGTGA. The CDR3 sequence is 13 residues long. The CDR3 protein is CASSASGSYEQYF. In DNA form, the CDR3 reads TGTGCCAGCAGCGCTAGCGGATCCTACGAGCAGTACTTC.

This chain connects TRBV29-1 to TRBJ2-3; TRBD1 agrees at 8 bases. This CDR3 is built from 16 residues. Germline assignment: CDR1 SQVTM and CDR2 ANQGSEA. The J segment lost 2 bases and the V segment lost 7 bases, leaving 14 bases of the junction unmatched. The CDR3 region is CSAQGTGRGATDTQYF. The CDR3 nucleotides are TGCAGCGCCCAAGGGACAGGCCGAGGGGCCACAGATACGCAGTATTTT.

The V call is TRBV11-2, the J call TRBJ2-1; D tentatively fits TRBD1 or TRBD2 (6 bases each). Germline CDR1 and CDR2: SGHAT and FQNNGV. V lost 0 bases to trimming and J lost 10 bases, with 10 bases between them. This CDR3 comprises 13 residues. For the CDR3, the DNA is TGTGCCAGCAGCTTAGAACGCGGGACAGAGCAGTTCTTC. Protein product: CASSLERGTEQFF. The full variable domain, in which reference TRBV11-2 and TRBJ2-1 provide the parts outside the CDR3, is EAGVAQSPRYKIIEKRQSVAFWCNPISGHATLYWYQQILGQGPKLLIQFQNNGVVDDSQLPKDRFSAERLKGVDSTLKIQPAKLEDSAVYLCASSLERGTEQFFGPGTRLTVL.

The gene calls are TRBV14 and TRBJ1-1, with D perhaps matching TRBD1 (6 bases). V was clipped by 4 bases and J by 3 bases, with 12 bases between them. The germline CDR1 and CDR2 sequences are SGHDN and FVKESK. CDR3 size: 14 residues. Here the CDR3 DNA reads TGTGCCAGCAGCCCTAGTCACAGGGACACTGAAGCTTTCTTT. Its protein is CASSPSHRDTEAFF.

This clone has just one count. The chain joins TRBV25-1 to TRBJ2-1, with TRBD2 matching 8 bases. CDR3 size: 15 residues. Unmatched junction bases numbered 12, after V lost 8 bases and J lost 6 bases. From germline, CDR1 is MGHDK and CDR2 SYGVNS. The CDR3 reads CASSSGLADINEQFF. The CDR3 DNA reads as TGTGCCAGCTCCTCCGGACTAGCAGATATCAATGAGCAGTTCTTC.

This chain connects TRBV11-2 to TRBJ1-4; 9 bases are a match to TRBD1. Germline assignment: CDR1 SGHAT and CDR2 FQNNGV. The CDR3 extends over 19 amino acids. V was pared by 6 bases and J by 2 bases, with 16 bases of the junction left unmatched. CDR3 DNA sequence: TGTGCCAGCAGACCACTACCCGGGACAGGGAGGGGGACTAATGAAAAACTGTTTTTT. It specifies CASRPLPGTGRGTNEKLFF. Using reference TRBV11-2 and TRBJ1-4 for the parts outside the CDR3, the full variable domain is EAGVAQSPRYKIIEKRQSVAFWCNPISGHATLYWYQQILGQGPKLLIQFQNNGVVDDSQLPKDRFSAERLKGVDSTLKIQPAKLEDSAVYLCASRPLPGTGRGTNEKLFFGSGTQLSVL.

This clone was found a few times. CDR3: CASSLGDRGLYEQYF. DNA for the CDR3: TGTGCCAGTAGCCTGGGGGACAGGGGGCTATACGAGCAGTACTTC. This rearrangement joins TRBV19 to TRBJ2-7, with 12 bases fitting TRBD1. The CDR3 length is 15 residues. V shed 6 bases, J shed 4 bases, and the junction held 7 bases outside the gene matches. Per the germline V gene, CDR1 is LNHDA and CDR2 is SQIVND (reference sequence).

DNA for the CDR3: TGTGCCAGCAGTTTCGAGACAGGTAGCTCCTACGAGCAGTACTTC. Translation: CASSFETGSSYEQYF. The gene calls are TRBV2 and TRBJ2-7; D may be TRBD1 (6 bases). Trimming took 5 bases from V and 0 from J, leaving 14 bases between them. Per germline, CDR1 SNHLY and CDR2 FYNNEI. The CDR3 is 15 residues long. Filled out from reference TRBV2 and TRBJ2-7, the complete variable domain reads EPEVTQTPSHQVTQMGQEVILRCVPISNHLYFYWYRQILGQKVEFLVSFYNNEISEKSEIFDDQFSVERPDGSNFTLKIRSTKLEDSAMYFCASSFETGSSYEQYFGPGTRLTVT.

This clone has a single count. The V call is TRBV27, the J call TRBJ1-4; D is undetermined. Germline-derived CDR1 and CDR2 are MNHEY and SMNVEV (reference sequence). The CDR3 is made up of 15 amino acids. Trimming took off 4 bases at V and 0 bases at J, with 9 bases between the two ends. Written as DNA, the CDR3 is TGTGCCAGCAGTTCGGCAGCCACAACTAATGAAAAACTGTTTTTT. Protein product: CASSSAATTNEKLFF. The complete variable domain, with remaining parts taken from reference TRBV27 and TRBJ1-4, reads EAQVTQNPRYLITVTGKKLTVTCSQNMNHEYMSWYRQDPGLGLRQIYYSMNVEVTDKGDVPEGYKVSRKEKRNFPLILESPSPNQTSLYFCASSSAATTNEKLFFGSGTQLSVL.

The V and J genes are TRBV7-2 and TRBJ2-1, with TRBD2 matching over 9 bases. CDR1 is SGHTA and CDR2 is FQGNSA in the germline V gene. V was clipped by 1 base and J by 10 bases; unmatched bases: 11. This CDR3 is built from 16 residues. This CDR3 reads CASSLVPAGGQGEQFF. The CDR3 bases are TGTGCCAGCAGCTTAGTCCCAGCGGGAGGACAAGGCGAGCAGTTCTTC. The whole variable domain, remainder taken from reference TRBV7-2 and TRBJ2-1, is GAGVSQSPSNKVTEKGKDVELRCDPISGHTALYWYRQSLGQGLEFLIYFQGNSAPDKSGLPSDRFSAERTGGSVSTLTIQRTQQEDSAVYLCASSLVPAGGQGEQFFGPGTRLTVL.

This clone was counted only a few times. This rearrangement joins TRBV4-2 to TRBJ2-3, with 9 bases matching TRBD2. Germline CDR1 is LGHNA and CDR2 is YNFKEQ. The V gene end was trimmed by 3 bases and the J gene end by 1 base; junction bases not matched to a gene: 14. This CDR3 is built from 19 residues. CDR3 coding DNA: TGTGCCAGCAGCCATAGCTGGGCGGGAGGGGCCCGGGGCACAGATACGCAGTATTTT. Translating gives CASSHSWAGGARGTDTQYF.

Ten or more counts support this clone. This chain links TRBV2 with TRBJ2-1, with unresolved D. Trimming stripped 3 bases from V and 11 bases from J, with 8 bases between. The CDR3 totals 11 residues. CDR1 is SNHLY and CDR2 is FYNNEI in the germline V gene. CDR3 amino acids: CASSDAVQQFF. The CDR3 DNA is TGTGCCAGCAGTGACGCAGTGCAGCAGTTCTTC.